This TCR beta chain was sequenced in a study of identical twins. From the 5' RACE reads, TCRdb called clonotypes with MiXCR, one entry per CDR3 protein. This table holds under 250,000 distinct CDR3 sequences, roughly 13% found once. The table lists this clonotype with a few counts. Germline loops: CDR1 MNHEY, CDR2 SVGEGT. Trimming cost V 6 bases and J 8 bases; bases outside gene matches: 16. The CDR3 is made up of 19 amino acids. This sample was shared with a second study, whose subject was yellow fever vaccine responses in identical twins. As reported in that work: A vaccine T cell response that seemed partly convergent and partly personalized was reported in twins.

The sequencing input was memory (CD45RO+) T cells sorted from blood. This sequence originates from a woman younger than 30 in good health. The chain is built from TRBV6-2 or TRBV6-3 and TRBJ2-1; 16 nucleotides line up with TRBD2. This CDR3 reads CASSQNPGTSGRAFDEQFF. CDR3 DNA sequence: TGTGCCAGCAGCCAAAACCCCGGGACTAGCGGGAGGGCCTTCGATGAGCAGTTCTTC.